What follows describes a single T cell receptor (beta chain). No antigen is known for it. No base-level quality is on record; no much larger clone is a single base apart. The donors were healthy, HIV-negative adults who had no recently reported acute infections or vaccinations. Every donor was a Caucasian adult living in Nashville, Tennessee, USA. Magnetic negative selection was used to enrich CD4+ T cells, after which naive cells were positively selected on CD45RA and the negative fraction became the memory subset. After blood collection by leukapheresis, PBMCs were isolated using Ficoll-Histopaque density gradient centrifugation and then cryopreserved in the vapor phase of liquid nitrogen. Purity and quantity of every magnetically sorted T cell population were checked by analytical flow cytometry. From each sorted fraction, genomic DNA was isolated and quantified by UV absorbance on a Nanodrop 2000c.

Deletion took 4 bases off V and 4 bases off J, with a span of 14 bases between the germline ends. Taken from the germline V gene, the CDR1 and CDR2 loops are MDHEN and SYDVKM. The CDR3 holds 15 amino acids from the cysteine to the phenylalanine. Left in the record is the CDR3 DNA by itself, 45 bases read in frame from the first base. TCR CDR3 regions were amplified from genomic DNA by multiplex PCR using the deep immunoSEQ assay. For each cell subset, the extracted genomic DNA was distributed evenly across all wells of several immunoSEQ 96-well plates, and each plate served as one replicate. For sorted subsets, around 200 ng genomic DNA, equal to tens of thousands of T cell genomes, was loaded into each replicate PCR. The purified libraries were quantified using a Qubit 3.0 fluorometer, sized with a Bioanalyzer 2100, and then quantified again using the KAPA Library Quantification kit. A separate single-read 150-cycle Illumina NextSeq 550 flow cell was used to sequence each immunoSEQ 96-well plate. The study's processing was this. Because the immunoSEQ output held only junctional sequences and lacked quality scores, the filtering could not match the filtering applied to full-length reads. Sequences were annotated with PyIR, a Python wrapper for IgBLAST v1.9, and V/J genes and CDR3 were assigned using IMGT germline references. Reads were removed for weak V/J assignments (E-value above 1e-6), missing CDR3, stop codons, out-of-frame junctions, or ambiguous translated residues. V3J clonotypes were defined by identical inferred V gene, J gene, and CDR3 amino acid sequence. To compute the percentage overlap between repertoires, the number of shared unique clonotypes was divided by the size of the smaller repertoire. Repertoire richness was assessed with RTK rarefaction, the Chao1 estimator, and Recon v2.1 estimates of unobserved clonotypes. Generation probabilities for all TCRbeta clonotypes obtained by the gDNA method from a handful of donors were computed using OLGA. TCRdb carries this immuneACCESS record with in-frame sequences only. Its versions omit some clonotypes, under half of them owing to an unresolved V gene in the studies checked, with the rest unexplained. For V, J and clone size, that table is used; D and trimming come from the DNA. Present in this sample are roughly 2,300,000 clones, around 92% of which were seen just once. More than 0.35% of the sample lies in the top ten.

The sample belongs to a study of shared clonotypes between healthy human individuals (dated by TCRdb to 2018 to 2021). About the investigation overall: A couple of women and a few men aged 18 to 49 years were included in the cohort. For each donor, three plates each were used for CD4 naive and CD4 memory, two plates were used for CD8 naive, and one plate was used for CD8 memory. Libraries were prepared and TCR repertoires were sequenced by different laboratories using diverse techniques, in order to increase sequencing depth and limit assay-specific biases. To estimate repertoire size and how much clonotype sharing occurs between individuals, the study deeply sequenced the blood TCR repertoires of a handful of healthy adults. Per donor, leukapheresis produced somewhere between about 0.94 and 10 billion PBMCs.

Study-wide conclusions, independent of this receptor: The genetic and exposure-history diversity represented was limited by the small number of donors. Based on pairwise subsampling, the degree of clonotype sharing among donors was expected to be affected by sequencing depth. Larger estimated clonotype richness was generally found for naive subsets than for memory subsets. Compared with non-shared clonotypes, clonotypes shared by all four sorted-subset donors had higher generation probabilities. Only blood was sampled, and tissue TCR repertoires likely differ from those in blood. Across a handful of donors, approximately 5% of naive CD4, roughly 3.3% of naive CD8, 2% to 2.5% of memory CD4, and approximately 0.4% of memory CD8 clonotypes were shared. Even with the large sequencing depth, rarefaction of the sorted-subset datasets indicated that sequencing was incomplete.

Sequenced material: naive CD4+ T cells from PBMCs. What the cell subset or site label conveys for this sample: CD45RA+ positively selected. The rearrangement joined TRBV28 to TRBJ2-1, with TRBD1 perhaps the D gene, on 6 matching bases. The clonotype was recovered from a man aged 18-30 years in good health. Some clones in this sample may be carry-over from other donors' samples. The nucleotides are TGTGCCAGCAGTTCACCGGAACAGGGATACAATGAGCAGTTCTTC. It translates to CASSSPEQGYNEQFF.